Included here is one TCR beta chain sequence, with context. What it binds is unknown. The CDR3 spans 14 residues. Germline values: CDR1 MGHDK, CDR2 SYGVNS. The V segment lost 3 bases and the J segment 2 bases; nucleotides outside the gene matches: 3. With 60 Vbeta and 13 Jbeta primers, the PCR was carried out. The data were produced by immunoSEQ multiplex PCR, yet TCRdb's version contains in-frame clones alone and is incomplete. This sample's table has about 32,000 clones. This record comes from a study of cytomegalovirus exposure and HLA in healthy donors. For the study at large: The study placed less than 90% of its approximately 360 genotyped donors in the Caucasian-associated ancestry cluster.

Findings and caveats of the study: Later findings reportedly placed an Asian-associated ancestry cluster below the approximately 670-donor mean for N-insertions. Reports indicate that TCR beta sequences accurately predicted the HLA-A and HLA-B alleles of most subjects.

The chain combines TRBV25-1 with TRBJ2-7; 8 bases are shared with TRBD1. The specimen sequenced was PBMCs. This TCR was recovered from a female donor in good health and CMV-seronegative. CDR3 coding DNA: TGTGCCAGCAGTGAGGGACAGGCCGCCTACGAGCAGTACTTC. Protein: CASSEGQAAYEQYF.